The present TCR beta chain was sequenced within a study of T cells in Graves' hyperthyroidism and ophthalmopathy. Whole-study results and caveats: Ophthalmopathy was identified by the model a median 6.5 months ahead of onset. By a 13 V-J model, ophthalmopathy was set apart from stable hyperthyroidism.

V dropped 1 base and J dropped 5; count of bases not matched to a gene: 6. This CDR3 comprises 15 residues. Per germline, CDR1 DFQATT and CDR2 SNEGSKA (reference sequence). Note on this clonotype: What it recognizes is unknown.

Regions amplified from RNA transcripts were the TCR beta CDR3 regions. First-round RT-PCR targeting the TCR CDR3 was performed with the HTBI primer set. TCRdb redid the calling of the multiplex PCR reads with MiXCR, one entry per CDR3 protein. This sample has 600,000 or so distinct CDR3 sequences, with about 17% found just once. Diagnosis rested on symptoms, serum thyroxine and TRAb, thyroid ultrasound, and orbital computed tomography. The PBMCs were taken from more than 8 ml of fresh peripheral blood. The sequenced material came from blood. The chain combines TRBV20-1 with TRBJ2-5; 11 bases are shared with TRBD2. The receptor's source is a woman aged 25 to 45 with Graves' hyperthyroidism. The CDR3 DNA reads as TGCAGTGCTAGAGTGGCTAGCGGGAGGTTGGAGACCCAGTACTTC. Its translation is CSARVASGRLETQYF.